This T cell receptor beta chain was observed in a study of T cells in Graves' hyperthyroidism and ophthalmopathy. Amplified TCR beta CDR3 regions derived from RNA transcripts. First-round RT-PCR of the TCR CDR3 relied on the HTBI primer set. TCRdb passed the multiplex PCR reads through MiXCR, listing each CDR3 protein once. The sample consists of roughly 170,000 distinct CDR3 sequences, about a tenth of them appearing once. This clonotype occurred many times. Its antigen is unknown. The V gene's germline CDR1 is SGHTA and CDR2 FQGTGA. V was clipped by 5 bases and J by 6 bases; unmatched bases: 7. This CDR3 is built from 13 residues. Findings and limits, study-wide: Stable hyperthyroidism and ophthalmopathy were separated using 13 V-J signatures.

Those with hyperthyroidism were 18 to 65 years old, newly diagnosed, and ill for under 2 months. The rearrangement uses TRBV7-3 and TRBJ2-7; 7 nucleotides align to TRBD1. Sequenced material: blood. The origin of this receptor is a woman between 18 and 30 years old with Graves' hyperthyroidism that later progressed to Graves' ophthalmopathy. CDR3 region: CASSTDRDGEQYF. DNA for the CDR3: TGTGCCAGCAGCACCGACAGGGACGGCGAGCAGTACTTC.